This TCR beta chain was captured in a study of cytomegalovirus exposure and HLA in healthy donors. Study-level findings and limits: Approximately 160 TCR beta chains were listed as cytomegalovirus-associated. It is likely that the observed cluster of highly shared sequence variants was a sequencing artifact.

With 60 Vbeta and 13 Jbeta primers, the PCR was carried out. Repertoires were generated with immunoSEQ multiplex PCR, while TCRdb's copy carries only in-frame clones and drops some. The sample includes around 90,000 clones, approximately 68% of them seen just once. This clone was observed a handful of times. Its target is unknown. The CDR3 consists of 14 residues. Germline CDR1 reads SGHDT; CDR2 reads YYEEEE. The V gene end was trimmed by 4 bases and the J gene end by 3 bases; junction bases not matched to a gene: 4. V usage is TRBV5-6 and J usage is TRBJ2-5, with 9 bases that match TRBD1. This TCR derives from a woman between 50 and 59 years old in good health and CMV-seropositive. Sequencing was carried out using PBMCs. CDR3 amino acids: CASSETGGEETQYF. CDR3 coding DNA: TGTGCCAGCAGCGAGACAGGGGGGGAAGAGACCCAGTACTTC. The entire variable domain, with the rest obtained from reference TRBV5-6 and TRBJ2-5, is as follows: DAGVTQSPTHLIKTRGQQVTLRCSPKSGHDTVSWYQQALGQGPQFIFQYYEEEERQRGNFPDRFSGHQFPNYSSELNVNALLLGDSALYLCASSETGGEETQYFGPGTRLLVL.